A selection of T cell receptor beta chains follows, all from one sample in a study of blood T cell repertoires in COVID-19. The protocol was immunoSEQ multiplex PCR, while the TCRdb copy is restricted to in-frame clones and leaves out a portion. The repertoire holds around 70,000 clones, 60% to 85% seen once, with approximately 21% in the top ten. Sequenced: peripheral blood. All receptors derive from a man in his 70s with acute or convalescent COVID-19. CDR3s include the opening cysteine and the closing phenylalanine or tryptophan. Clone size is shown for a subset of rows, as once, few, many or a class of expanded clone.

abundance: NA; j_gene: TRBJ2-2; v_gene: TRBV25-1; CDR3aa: CASSESEGRANTGELFF
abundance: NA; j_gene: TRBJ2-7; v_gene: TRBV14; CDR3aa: CASSAYGAYEQYF
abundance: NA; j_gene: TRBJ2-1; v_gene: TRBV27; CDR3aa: CASSRGLAGVDEQFF
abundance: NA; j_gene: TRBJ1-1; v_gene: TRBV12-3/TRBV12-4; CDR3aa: CASSFSLGTEAFF
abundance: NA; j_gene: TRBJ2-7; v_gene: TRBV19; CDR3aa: CASSMPSETYYEQYF
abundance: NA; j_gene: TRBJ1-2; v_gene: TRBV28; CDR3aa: CASRDADSLHTF
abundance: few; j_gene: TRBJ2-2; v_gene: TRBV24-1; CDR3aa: CATSDLPLAGVRTGELFF
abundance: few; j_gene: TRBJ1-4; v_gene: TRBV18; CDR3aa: CASSPPAGAGGKLFF
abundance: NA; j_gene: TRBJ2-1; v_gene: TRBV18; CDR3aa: CASSTSGASGSRYNEQFF
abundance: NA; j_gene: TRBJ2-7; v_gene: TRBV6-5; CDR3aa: CASTPGDSVYEQYF
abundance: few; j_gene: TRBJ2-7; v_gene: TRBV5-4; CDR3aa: CASSLQGRYEQYF
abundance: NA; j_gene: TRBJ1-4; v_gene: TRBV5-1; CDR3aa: CASSSQGGSRLFF
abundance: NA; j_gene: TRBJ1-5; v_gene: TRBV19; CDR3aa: CASRSGTGGNSNQPQHF
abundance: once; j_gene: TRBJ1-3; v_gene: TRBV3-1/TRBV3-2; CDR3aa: CASSQAPQGSGNTIYF
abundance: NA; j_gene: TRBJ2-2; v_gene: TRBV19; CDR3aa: CASFVAGADTGELFF
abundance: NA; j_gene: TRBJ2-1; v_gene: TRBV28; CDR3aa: CASSSDRVSRNEQFF
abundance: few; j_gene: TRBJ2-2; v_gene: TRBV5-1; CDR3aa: CASSFPLAGELFF
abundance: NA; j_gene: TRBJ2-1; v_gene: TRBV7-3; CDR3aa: CASSPSGTSGRIEQFF
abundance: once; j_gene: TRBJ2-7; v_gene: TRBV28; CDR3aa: CASRGGNPAQFYEQYF
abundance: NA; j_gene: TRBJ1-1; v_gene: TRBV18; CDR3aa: CASLQGENTEAFF
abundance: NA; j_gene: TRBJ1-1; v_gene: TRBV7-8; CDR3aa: CASSSGSVDRAEAFF
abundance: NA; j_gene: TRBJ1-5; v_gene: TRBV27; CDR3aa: CASSIGRSGGPQHF
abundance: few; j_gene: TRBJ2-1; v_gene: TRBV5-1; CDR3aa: CASERLAGDGNEQFF
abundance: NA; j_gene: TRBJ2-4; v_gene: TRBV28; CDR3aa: CASSPGQVIQYF
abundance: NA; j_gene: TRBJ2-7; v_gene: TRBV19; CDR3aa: CASLGSSYEQYF
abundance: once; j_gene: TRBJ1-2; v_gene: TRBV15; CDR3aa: CATSRAGSGGFGYTF
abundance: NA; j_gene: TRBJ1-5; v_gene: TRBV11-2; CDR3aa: CASSFGGGRQPQHF
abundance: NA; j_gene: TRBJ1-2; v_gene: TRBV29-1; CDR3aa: CSVTGLKGYTF
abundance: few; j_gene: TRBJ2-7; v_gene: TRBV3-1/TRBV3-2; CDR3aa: CASSQETSGEPLAPYEQYF
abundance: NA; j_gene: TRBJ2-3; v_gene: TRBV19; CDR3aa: CASSSAGLAEDTQYF
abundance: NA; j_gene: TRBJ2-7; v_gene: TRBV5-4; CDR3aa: CASSSTGGAKGYEQYF
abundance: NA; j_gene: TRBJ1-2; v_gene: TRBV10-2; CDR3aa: CASSEPTVNYGYTF
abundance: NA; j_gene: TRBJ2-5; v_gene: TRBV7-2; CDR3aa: CASSPQTGRQETQYF
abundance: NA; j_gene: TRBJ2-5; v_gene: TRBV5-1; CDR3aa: CASRGQGRETQYF
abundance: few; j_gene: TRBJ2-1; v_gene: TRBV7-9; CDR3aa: CASSLTSGEYNEQFF
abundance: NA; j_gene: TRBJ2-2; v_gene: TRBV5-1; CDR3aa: CASSMGLAGAGELFF
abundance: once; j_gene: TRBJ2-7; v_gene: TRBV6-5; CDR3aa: CASSYYAGRGIGF
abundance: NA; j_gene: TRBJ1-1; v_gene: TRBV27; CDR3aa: CASRIKTGWAEAFF
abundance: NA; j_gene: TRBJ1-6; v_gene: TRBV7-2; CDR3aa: CASSYTSPLHF
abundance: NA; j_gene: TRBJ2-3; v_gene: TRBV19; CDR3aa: CASRKLAGDTDTQYF
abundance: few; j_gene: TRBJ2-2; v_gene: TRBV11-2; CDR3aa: CASSLTSGTGELFF
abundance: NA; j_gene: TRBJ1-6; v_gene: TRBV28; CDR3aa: CASSGLRGGQGHSSYNSPLHF
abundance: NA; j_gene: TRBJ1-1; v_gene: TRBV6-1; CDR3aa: CASSELKRTEAFF
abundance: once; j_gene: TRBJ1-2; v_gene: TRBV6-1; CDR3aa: CASSEPGQGPYGYGYTF
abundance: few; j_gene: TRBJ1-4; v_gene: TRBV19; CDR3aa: CASSNSLEKLFF
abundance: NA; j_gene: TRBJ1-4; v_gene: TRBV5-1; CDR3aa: CASSPGTVNEKLFF
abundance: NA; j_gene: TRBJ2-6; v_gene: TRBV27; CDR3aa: CASSLPGGGYRVSGANVLTF
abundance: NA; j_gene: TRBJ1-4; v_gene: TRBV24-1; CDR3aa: CATSALTGLGQEKLFF
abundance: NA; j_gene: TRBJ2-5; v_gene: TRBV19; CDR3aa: CASSPGQGVKETQYF